This T cell receptor beta chain is from a study of OX40 agonist ivuxolimab in advanced cancers. Looking at the study overall: Prior therapy, whether anti-PD-1, anti-PD-L1 or anti-CTLA-4, was allowed, and approximately 37% had some.

Germline V CDR1 and CDR2: SNHLY, FYNNEI. The germline V and J ends were trimmed by 4 bases and 8 bases, with 14 bases remaining between them. CDR3 length equals 13 residues. Generated by immunoSEQ multiplex PCR, the TCRdb table keeps only in-frame clones and is missing some. The repertoire holds around 71,000 clones, with 86% as singletons. The chain links TRBV2 to TRBJ1-1; weak D call: TRBD1 (5 bases). Sequences were derived from CD4+ or CD8+ T cells sorted from blood, sampled in a trial of the OX40 agonist ivuxolimab. This clonotype originated in an adult with an advanced solid tumor such as melanoma, head and neck, liver or kidney cancer. This chain's CDR3 is CASSVDSTSEAFF. CDR3 in DNA: TGTGCCAGCAGTGTTGACAGCACCTCCGAAGCTTTCTTT.